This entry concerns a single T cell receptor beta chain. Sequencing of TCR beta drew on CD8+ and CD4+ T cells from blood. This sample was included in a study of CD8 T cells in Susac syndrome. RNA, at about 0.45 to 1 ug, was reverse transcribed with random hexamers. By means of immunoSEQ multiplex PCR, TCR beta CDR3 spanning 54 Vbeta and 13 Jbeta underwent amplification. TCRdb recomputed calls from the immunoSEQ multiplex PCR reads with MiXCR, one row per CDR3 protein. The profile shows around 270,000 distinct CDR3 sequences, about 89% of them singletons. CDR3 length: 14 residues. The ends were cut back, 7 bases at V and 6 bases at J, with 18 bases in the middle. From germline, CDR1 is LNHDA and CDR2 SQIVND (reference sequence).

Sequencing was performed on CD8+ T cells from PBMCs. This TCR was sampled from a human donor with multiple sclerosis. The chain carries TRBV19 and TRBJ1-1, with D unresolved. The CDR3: CASKSSGRNAEAFF. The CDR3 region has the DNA TGTGCCAGTAAGAGCTCGGGGAGAAACGCTGAAGCTTTCTTT.